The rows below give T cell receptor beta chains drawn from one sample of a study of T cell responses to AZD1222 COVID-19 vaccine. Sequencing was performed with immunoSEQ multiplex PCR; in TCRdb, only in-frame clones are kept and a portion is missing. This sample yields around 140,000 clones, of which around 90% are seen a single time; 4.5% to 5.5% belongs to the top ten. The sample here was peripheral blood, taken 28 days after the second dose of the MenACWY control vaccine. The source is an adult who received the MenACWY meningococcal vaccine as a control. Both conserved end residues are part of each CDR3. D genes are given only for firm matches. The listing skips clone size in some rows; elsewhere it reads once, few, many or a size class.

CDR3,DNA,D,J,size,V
CASSGGDTQYF,TGCGCCAGCAGCGGGGGAGATACGCAGTATTTT,.,TRBJ2-3,.,TRBV5-1
CASSLTPGQGLLYAFF,TGTGCCAGCAGCTTGACCCCGGGACAGGGTTTATTGTATGCTTTCTTT,TRBD1,TRBJ1-1,.,TRBV7-2
CASSGTGFNEKLFF,TGCGCCAGCAGCGGTACGGGCTTTAATGAAAAACTGTTTTTT,.,TRBJ1-4,few,TRBV5-1
CASSSLITGDEAFF,TGTGCCAGCAGTTCCTTGATAACAGGGGATGAAGCTTTCTTT,TRBD1,TRBJ1-1,.,TRBV11-3
CASSFGTGTGELFF,TGCGCCAGCAGCTTCGGGACAGGGACCGGGGAGCTGTTTTTT,TRBD1,TRBJ2-2,.,TRBV5-1
CASSLEGATNYGYTF,TGTGCCAGCAGTTTAGAAGGGGCCACTAACTATGGCTACACCTTC,.,TRBJ1-2,.,TRBV27
CASSQGTSPTYEQYF,TGTGCCAGCAGCCAAGGGACTAGCCCGACCTACGAGCAGTACTTC,TRBD2,TRBJ2-7,.,TRBV7-2
CASSLVGPTDTEAFF,TGTGCCAGCAGCTTAGTAGGCCCCACGGACACTGAAGCTTTCTTT,.,TRBJ1-1,.,TRBV7-2
CASSQGIPGSGNTIYF,TGTGCCAGCAGCCAAGGGATTCCAGGGTCTGGAAACACCATATATTTT,.,TRBJ1-3,.,TRBV3-1/TRBV3-2
CASRTDRAGPQHF,TGCGCCAGCAGGACGGACCGTGCGGGGCCCCAGCATTTT,.,TRBJ1-5,.,TRBV10-2
CASSPGPLEWEKLFF,TGTGCCAGCAGCCCAGGACCCCTTGAATGGGAAAAACTGTTTTTT,.,TRBJ1-4,.,TRBV7-2
CASSIGQFNQPQHF,TGTGCCAGTAGTATTGGCCAGTTCAATCAGCCCCAGCATTTT,.,TRBJ1-5,.,TRBV19
CSAQRDRLRTEAFF,TGCAGCGCTCAAAGGGACAGATTGAGAACTGAAGCTTTCTTT,TRBD1,TRBJ1-1,.,TRBV29-1
CASSWGNYGNTIYF,TGTGCCAGCAGCTGGGGCAACTATGGAAACACCATATATTTT,.,TRBJ1-3,.,TRBV7-9
CASSLEGGEQFF,TGTGCCAGCAGCTTAGAGGGCGGTGAGCAGTTCTTC,.,TRBJ2-1,.,TRBV7-9
CASSQGRQGRSLGYTF,TGCGCCAGCAGCCAAGGTAGGCAGGGAAGGAGTCTCGGCTACACCTTC,.,TRBJ1-2,.,TRBV4-3
CASSSRTGNYGYTF,TGTGCCAGCAGCTCCAGGACGGGGAACTATGGCTACACCTTC,.,TRBJ1-2,.,TRBV5-4
CASSETGGGSPLHF,TGTGCCAGCAGTGAAACAGGGGGCGGATCACCCCTCCACTTT,TRBD1,TRBJ1-6,.,TRBV6-1
CASSAGTANSPLHF,TGTGCCAGCAGCGCCGGGACAGCGAATTCACCCCTCCACTTT,TRBD1,TRBJ1-6,.,TRBV9
CASSQDAGILAGAGEQYF,TGTGCCAGCAGCCAAGACGCGGGGATCCTAGCGGGAGCAGGTGAGCAGTACTTC,TRBD2,TRBJ2-7,.,TRBV4-2
CAITGQGRYGYTF,TGTGCCATCACCGGACAGGGTCGGTATGGCTACACCTTC,TRBD1,TRBJ1-2,.,TRBV10-3
CASSQGYRAHNYGYTF,TGCGCCAGCAGCCAAGGCTACAGGGCCCATAACTATGGCTACACCTTC,.,TRBJ1-2,.,TRBV4-3
CASSAKGTSIFYF,TGTGCCAGCAGTGCAAAGGGGACTAGTATCTTCTACTTC,TRBD2,TRBJ2-7,.,TRBV2
CASSLAGGYTF,TGTGCCAGCAGCTTGGCGGGTGGCTACACCTTC,.,TRBJ1-2,.,TRBV7-9
CASSFTPTGTNEKLFF,TGCGCCAGCAGCTTTACCCCGACAGGAACTAATGAAAAACTGTTTTTT,.,TRBJ1-4,.,TRBV5-1
CASSLLGGLNEKLFF,TGTGCCAGCAGCTTACTCGGTGGGCTTAATGAAAAACTGTTTTTT,.,TRBJ1-4,.,TRBV7-2
CASSLQGMNTEAFF,TGTGCCAGCAGCTTGCAGGGCATGAACACTGAAGCTTTCTTT,.,TRBJ1-1,.,TRBV5-5
CASSLLGRTNTEAFF,TGTGCCAGCAGCTTATTAGGACGGACGAACACTGAAGCTTTCTTT,.,TRBJ1-1,.,TRBV7-3
CASSWDRETYEQYF,TGCGCCAGCAGCTGGGACAGGGAGACCTACGAGCAGTACTTC,TRBD1,TRBJ2-7,.,TRBV5-1
CASSSGRNYGYTF,TGTGCCAGCAGCTCCGGGAGAAACTATGGCTACACCTTC,.,TRBJ1-2,.,TRBV11-3
CASSAEDGYTF,TGTGCCAGCAGCGCCGAAGATGGCTACACCTTC,.,TRBJ1-2,.,TRBV9
CAWSMTGAHDYGYTF,TGTGCCTGGAGTATGACAGGGGCGCACGACTATGGCTACACCTTC,TRBD1,TRBJ1-2,.,TRBV30
CASSAPGAGEWNEQFF,TGTGCCAGCAGTGCCCCAGGGGCGGGAGAATGGAATGAGCAGTTCTTC,.,TRBJ2-1,once,TRBV28
CASSLDTGELFF,TGTGCCAGCAGCTTAGACACCGGGGAGCTGTTTTTT,.,TRBJ2-2,.,TRBV7-6
CASSLDGTRNEAFF,TGTGCCAGCAGCTTAGATGGGACAAGGAACGAAGCTTTCTTT,.,TRBJ1-1,.,TRBV11-3
CASSQVRSTEAFF,TGTGCCAGCTCACAGGTGCGAAGCACTGAAGCTTTCTTT,.,TRBJ1-1,.,TRBV18
CASIFSGHLYEQYF,TGTGCTAGCATCTTTTCGGGACACCTCTACGAGCAGTACTTC,.,TRBJ2-7,few,TRBV7-7
CASRPPGQENIQYF,TGTGCCAGCAGACCACCGGGACAGGAAAACATTCAGTACTTC,TRBD1,TRBJ2-4,.,TRBV9
CASSSAPRWSGYTF,TGTGCCAGCAGTTCAGCTCCCCGGTGGAGTGGCTACACCTTC,.,TRBJ1-2,.,TRBV6-5
CASSQVGDTEAFF,TGTGCCAGCAGCCAGGTGGGGGACACTGAAGCTTTCTTT,.,TRBJ1-1,.,TRBV4-2
CASSLRGDGNQPQHF,TGTGCCAGCAGCTTAAGGGGAGATGGCAATCAGCCCCAGCATTTT,.,TRBJ1-5,.,TRBV7-2
CASSPVSGIQYF,TGTGCCAGCAGTCCAGTTTCGGGAATTCAATACTTC,.,TRBJ2-4,.,TRBV28
CASSDAGRNSPLHF,TGTGCCAGCAGTGACGCGGGGAGGAATTCACCCCTCCACTTT,.,TRBJ1-6,.,TRBV6-1